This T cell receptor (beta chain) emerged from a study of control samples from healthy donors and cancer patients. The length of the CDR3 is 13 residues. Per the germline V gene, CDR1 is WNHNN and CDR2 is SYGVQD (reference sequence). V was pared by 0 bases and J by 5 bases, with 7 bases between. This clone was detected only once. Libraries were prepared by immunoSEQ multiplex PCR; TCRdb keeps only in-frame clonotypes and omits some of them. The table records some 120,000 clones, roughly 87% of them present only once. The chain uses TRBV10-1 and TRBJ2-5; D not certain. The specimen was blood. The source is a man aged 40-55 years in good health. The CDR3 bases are TGCGCCAGCAGTGAGTCGATGGTGGAGACCCAGTACTTC. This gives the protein CASSESMVETQYF.